This TCR beta chain was documented in a study of patients and donors after allogeneic stem cell transplantation. This CDR3 is built from 15 residues. Trimming took 9 bases from V and 0 from J, leaving 15 bases between them. This clonotype has only a few counts. TCRdb redid the calling of the RT-PCR reads with MiXCR, one entry per CDR3 protein. Altogether thousands of distinct CDR3 sequences are present, over 9.5% being singletons, with the ten largest covering around 49%. Material: blood, either unsorted or a sorted T cell fraction (not recorded which). The receptor was isolated from a human donor who was either an allogeneic HSCT recipient or a stem cell or donor lymphocyte infusion donor (not recorded which). It is not recorded whose cells these are; they may come from a transplant donor. This rearrangement joins TRBV6-7 to TRBJ1-5; maybe TRBD1 (5 bases). TRBV6-7 is filed as an ORF, its function uncertain. The CDR3 bases are TGTGCCAGATATAAGGGGCCAATTAGCAATCAGCCCCAGCATTTT. The encoded protein is CARYKGPISNQPQHF.